The T cell receptor beta chain under discussion was sequenced for a study of cytomegalovirus exposure and HLA in healthy donors. Looked up from germline, CDR1 is SGDLS and CDR2 is YYNGEE. Trimming cost V 3 bases and J 3 bases; bases outside gene matches: 7. This CDR3 is built from 16 residues. The study, taken as a whole, reports: Follow-up analysis found HLA locus-dependent TCR association rates, highest for DRB1 and lowest for HLA-C. Being productive about 90% or about 30% of the time was typical of most TCR beta V segments in an earlier analysis. Information on immune exposure was restricted to one variable (CMV serostatus).

As concerns this clone: Its antigen is as yet unknown.

The PCR had 60 Vbeta and 13 Jbeta primers. TCRdb's copy holds only in-frame clones and misses some; the assay was immunoSEQ multiplex PCR. The sample carries about 120,000 clones, around three quarters recorded once. Specimen: PBMCs. The genes are TRBV9 and TRBJ1-1; 11 bases agree with TRBD1. The TCR sequence derives from a young woman in good health and CMV-seronegative. The CDR3 region has the DNA TGTGCCAGCAGCGCCCGGACAGGGGGCGCGTACACTGAAGCTTTCTTT. Amino acids: CASSARTGGAYTEAFF.